These 13 T cell receptor beta chains were sequenced from one sample in a study of CD8 T cells in ankylosing spondylitis. General study results and limits: Among TCR beta sequences, a motif of several highly homologous variants appeared characteristic of ankylosing spondylitis blood.

The antigens for these receptors are not known. TCRdb reprocessed the 5' RACE reads via MiXCR and lists one record per CDR3 protein. The data hold under 850,000 distinct CDR3 sequences, with 19% observed a single time. Sequenced sample: blood, either unsorted or a sorted T cell fraction (not recorded which). The receptor set was obtained from a male donor with ankylosing spondylitis.

This clonotype was counted a few times. The chain employs TRBV5-1 and TRBJ1-1, with a weak D call TRBD1 (6 bases). The germline V gene has CDR1 SGHRS and CDR2 YFSETQ. The CDR3 is 16 amino acids. V lost 0 bases and J 0 bases, leaving 12 bases between the germline ends. CDR3 in amino acids: CASSLVPGAVNTEAFF. In nucleotides, the CDR3 is TGCGCCAGCAGCTTGGTCCCGGGGGCGGTGAACACTGAAGCTTTCTTT.

This clonotype turned up a few times. V usage is TRBV12-3 or TRBV12-4 and J usage is TRBJ2-4; tentatively, D is TRBD2 (5 bases). V was cut by 3 bases and J by 9 bases, with 36 bases left in between. This CDR3 comprises 21 residues. The chain's CDR3 is CASSFQQWSPLVGSYIGIQYF. The CDR3 DNA follows: TGTGCCAGCAGTTTTCAGCAGTGGTCCCCACTAGTAGGCTCCTACATCGGCATTCAGTACTTC.

This clonotype was counted between two and nine times. The gene calls are TRBV7-8 and TRBJ1-1; D unresolved. There are 14 residues in the CDR3. Germline V gene data show CDR1 as SGHVS and CDR2 as FQNEAQ. V lost 5 bases and J 1 base, leaving 11 bases between the germline ends. In DNA form, the CDR3 reads TGTGCCAGCAGCGTACGTGCTTCGAACACTGAAGCTTTCTTT. It codes for CASSVRASNTEAFF.

The rearrangement links TRBV15 to TRBJ2-7; 7 nucleotides agree with TRBD1. This CDR3 region has 15 residues. The J segment lost 2 bases and the V segment lost 1 base, leaving 5 bases of the junction unmatched. Germline-derived CDR1 and CDR2 are LNHNV and YYDKDF (reference sequence). The CDR3 bases are TGTGCCACCAGCAGAGGACAGGGCCTTCCCTACGAGCAGTACTTC. It translates to CATSRGQGLPYEQYF.

This clonotype appeared a few times. The V gene is TRBV20-1, the J gene TRBJ2-3; D is possibly TRBD2 (5 bases). The CDR3 totals 14 residues. Trimming took off 5 bases at V and 4 bases at J, with 16 bases between the two ends. Germline V lookup: CDR1 DFQATT, CDR2 SNEGSKA (reference sequence). This CDR3 is CSAADWAVADTQYF. DNA for the CDR3: TGCAGTGCTGCGGACTGGGCCGTAGCAGATACGCAGTATTTT.

In the case of this clonotype: A much larger clonotype is one base distant, so this may be a read error. This chain joins TRBV2 and TRBJ2-1; D remains ambiguous. CDR3 length equals 15 residues. The germline V gene has CDR1 SNHLY and CDR2 FYNNEI. The V end was cut by 3 bases, the J end by 2 bases, with 11 bases between. The DNA for the CDR3 is TGTGCCAGCAGTGAGGGTCAGCTTACCTACAATGAGCAGTTCTTC. Translated, it gives CASSEGQLTYNEQFF.

This clonotype was recorded a few times. The J gene is TRBJ2-7, the V gene TRBV11-2; the match to TRBD2 covers 7 bases. The CDR3 is 14 amino acids. Germline CDR1 reads SGHAT; CDR2 reads FQNNGV. Unmatched junction bases numbered 7, after V lost 4 bases and J lost 4 bases. Written as DNA, the CDR3 is TGTGCCAGCAGCTCCGTGAGAGCGGGGTACGAGCAGTACTTC. This codes for CASSSVRAGYEQYF.

This clonotype was observed once. The chain joins TRBV5-5 to TRBJ2-7; no firm D call. The germline V and J ends were trimmed by 4 bases and 0 bases, with 11 bases remaining between them. Germline V lookup: CDR1 SGHKS, CDR2 YYEKEE (reference sequence). The CDR3 is made up of 14 amino acids. CDR3 protein: CASSPDLLSYEQYF. Written as DNA, the CDR3 is TGTGCCAGCAGCCCGGACCTTCTCTCCTACGAGCAGTACTTC.

The V call is TRBV30, the J call TRBJ1-1; D call uncertain. There are 15 residues in the CDR3. Deletions cut 4 bases from V and 3 bases from J, with 18 bases between. CDR1 is GTSNPN, CDR2 SVGIG, per germline (reference sequence). The CDR3 here is CAWIQDPSGDTEAFF. CDR3 nucleotides: TGTGCCTGGATTCAGGACCCCTCCGGGGACACTGAAGCTTTCTTT. Together with reference TRBV30 and TRBJ1-1, the CDR3 gives the full variable domain: SQTIHQWPATLVQPVGSPLSLECTVEGTSNPNLYWYRQAAGRGLQLLFYSVGIGQISSEVPQNLSASRPQDRQFILSSKKLLLSDSGFYLCAWIQDPSGDTEAFFGQGTRLTVV.

V gene TRBV29-1 combines with J gene TRBJ2-2; weak D call: TRBD2 (6 bases). Germline V gene sequence: CDR1 SQVTM, CDR2 ANQGSEA. The germline V and J ends were trimmed by 4 bases and 2 bases, with 11 bases remaining between them. The CDR3 extends over 14 amino acids. The CDR3 here is CSVVDSGNTGELFF. For the CDR3, the DNA is TGCAGCGTTGTTGATAGCGGCAACACCGGGGAGCTGTTTTTT.

The chain has TRBV3-1 and TRBJ2-7; TRBD2 matches 12 bases. The V gene's germline CDR1 is LGHDT and CDR2 YNNKEL (reference sequence). The CDR3 length is 15 residues. V lost 1 base and J lost 6; bases outside the gene matches: 4. CDR3 residues: CASSQASGGAGEQYF. In nucleotides, the CDR3 is TGTGCCAGCAGCCAAGCTAGCGGGGGGGCCGGCGAGCAGTACTTC.

This clonotype was recorded a few times. This chain links TRBV6-1 with TRBJ2-1, with 7 bases that match TRBD1. Trimming cost V 6 bases and J 2 bases; bases outside gene matches: 7. The CDR3 consists of 15 residues. Germline values: CDR1 MNHNS, CDR2 SASEGT. CDR3 residues: CASRETGITYNEQFF. The CDR3 bases are TGTGCCAGCAGGGAGACAGGGATCACCTACAATGAGCAGTTCTTC.

The J gene is TRBJ2-2, the V gene TRBV12-3 or TRBV12-4; D not resolved. The CDR3 contains 13 residues. V was cut by 6 bases and J by 1 base, with 6 bases left in between. The CDR3 region is CASRDKNTGELFF. CDR3 DNA: TGTGCCAGCAGAGATAAGAACACCGGGGAGCTGTTTTTT.